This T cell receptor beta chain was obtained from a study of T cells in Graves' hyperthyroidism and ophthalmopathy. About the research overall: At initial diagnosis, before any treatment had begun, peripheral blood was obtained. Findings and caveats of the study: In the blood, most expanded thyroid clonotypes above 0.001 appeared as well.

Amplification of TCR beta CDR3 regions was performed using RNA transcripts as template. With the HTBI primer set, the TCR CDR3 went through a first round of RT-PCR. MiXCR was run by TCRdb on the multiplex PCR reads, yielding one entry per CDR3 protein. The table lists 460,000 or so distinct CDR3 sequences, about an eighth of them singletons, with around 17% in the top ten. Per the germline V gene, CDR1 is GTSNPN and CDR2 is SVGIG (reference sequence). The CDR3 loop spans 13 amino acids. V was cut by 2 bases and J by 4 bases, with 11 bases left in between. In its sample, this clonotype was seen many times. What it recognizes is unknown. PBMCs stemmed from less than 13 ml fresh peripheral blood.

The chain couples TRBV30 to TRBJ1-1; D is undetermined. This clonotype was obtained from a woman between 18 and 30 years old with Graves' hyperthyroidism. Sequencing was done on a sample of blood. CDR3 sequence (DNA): TGTGCCTGGAGTTCTCTAAGCGTCACTGAAGCTTTCTTT. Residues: CAWSSLSVTEAFF.